This is a list of T cell receptor beta chains from one sample in a study of cytomegalovirus exposure and HLA in healthy donors. Using immunoSEQ multiplex PCR, the repertoire was profiled, and TCRdb retains in-frame clones only, with some absent. The sample consists of roughly 150,000 clones, around 80% of them appearing once. Sequencing input: PBMCs. The receptors stem from a male donor in good health and CMV-seronegative. Both conserved end residues are part of each CDR3. The D gene is left open where the match is weak. Some rows have no size entry. The others give once, few or many, or a class for an expanded clone.

J gene: TRBJ2-5; D gene: TRBD2; clone size: few; V gene: TRBV10-3; CDR3 DNA: TGTGCCACTGCCCCCCCCGGGGGGGGTCAGGAGACCCAGTACTTC; CDR3 protein: CATAPPGGGQETQYF
J gene: TRBJ2-1; D gene: .; clone size: .; V gene: TRBV7-9; CDR3 DNA: TGTGCCAGCAGCTGGGACGTGGCGGGGATTTACAATGAGCAGTTCTTC; CDR3 protein: CASSWDVAGIYNEQFF
J gene: TRBJ1-4; D gene: .; clone size: .; V gene: TRBV18; CDR3 DNA: TGTGCCAGCTCACCACCTCCGGGAGCCCAGACGGATGGTGAAAAACTGTTTTTT; CDR3 protein: CASSPPPGAQTDGEKLFF
J gene: TRBJ2-5; D gene: TRBD1; clone size: .; V gene: TRBV7-9; CDR3 DNA: TGTGCCAGCAGCGATTCTGGGACAGGGGAAGAGACCCAGTACTTC; CDR3 protein: CASSDSGTGEETQYF
J gene: TRBJ2-4; D gene: .; clone size: few; V gene: TRBV10-3; CDR3 DNA: TGTGCCATCAGTGAGTCCCAGGGAGCCAAAAACATTCAGTACTTC; CDR3 protein: CAISESQGAKNIQYF
J gene: TRBJ1-1; D gene: .; clone size: .; V gene: TRBV18; CDR3 DNA: TGTGCCAGCTCACCAATAGGGGGCACTGAAGCTTTCTTT; CDR3 protein: CASSPIGGTEAFF
J gene: TRBJ1-2; D gene: .; clone size: .; V gene: TRBV6-6; CDR3 DNA: TGTGCCAGCACTCCGGACAGAGTTAAGGGCTACACCTTC; CDR3 protein: CASTPDRVKGYTF
J gene: TRBJ2-5; D gene: TRBD1; clone size: .; V gene: TRBV18; CDR3 DNA: TGTGCCAGCTCACCTTTCCGACAGGGGGAGACCCAGTACTTC; CDR3 protein: CASSPFRQGETQYF
J gene: TRBJ1-4; D gene: TRBD1; clone size: .; V gene: TRBV6-1; CDR3 DNA: TGTGCCAGCAGTGATGGACAGGGGGCTGAAAAACTGTTTTTT; CDR3 protein: CASSDGQGAEKLFF
J gene: TRBJ2-5; D gene: TRBD2; clone size: .; V gene: TRBV4-1; CDR3 DNA: TGCGCCAGCAGCCAGAGCCTTATGCGGGGGGGCCAGGAGACCCAGTACTTC; CDR3 protein: CASSQSLMRGGQETQYF
J gene: TRBJ1-2; D gene: TRBD1; clone size: .; V gene: TRBV6-5; CDR3 DNA: TGTGCCAGCAGTTATCGACAGGGGGCTTATGGCTACACCTTC; CDR3 protein: CASSYRQGAYGYTF
J gene: TRBJ1-2; D gene: .; clone size: once; V gene: TRBV2; CDR3 DNA: TGTGCCAGCAACCCACTCCCCGCGGCGGGTGGCTACACCTTC; CDR3 protein: CASNPLPAAGGYTF
J gene: TRBJ2-2; D gene: TRBD2; clone size: .; V gene: TRBV7-6; CDR3 DNA: TGTGCCAGCAGCTTAGTCGGGGGGATCGGCACCGGGGAGCTGTTTTTT; CDR3 protein: CASSLVGGIGTGELFF
J gene: TRBJ2-2; D gene: .; clone size: once; V gene: TRBV19; CDR3 DNA: TGTGCCAGTAGTAGATCAGGTGTAGCGAACACCGGGGAGCTGTTTTTT; CDR3 protein: CASSRSGVANTGELFF
J gene: TRBJ2-7; D gene: .; clone size: .; V gene: TRBV10-2; CDR3 DNA: TGCGCCAGCACAGCCGGAGGGGGCCTTTACCTCGAGCAGTACTTC; CDR3 protein: CASTAGGGLYLEQYF
J gene: TRBJ2-1; D gene: TRBD1; clone size: .; V gene: TRBV10-3; CDR3 DNA: TGTGCCATCACCTCCGTCCCGGGACAGGGTTTAGATGAGCAGTTCTTC; CDR3 protein: CAITSVPGQGLDEQFF
J gene: TRBJ2-3; D gene: TRBD2; clone size: .; V gene: TRBV5-1; CDR3 DNA: TGCGCCAGCAGCTTGGAGGGTAGCGGGGGAGTAGATACGCAGTATTTT; CDR3 protein: CASSLEGSGGVDTQYF
J gene: TRBJ2-6; D gene: .; clone size: .; V gene: TRBV5-5; CDR3 DNA: TGTGCCAGCAGCTTGTTAGGAGGCCCTGGGGCCAACGTCCTGACTTTC; CDR3 protein: CASSLLGGPGANVLTF
J gene: TRBJ2-7; D gene: TRBD1; clone size: .; V gene: TRBV7-2; CDR3 DNA: TGTGCCAGCAGCTTAGGACGGACAGGCCGTCGGTCCGAGCAGTACTTC; CDR3 protein: CASSLGRTGRRSEQYF
J gene: TRBJ1-3; D gene: .; clone size: .; V gene: TRBV30; CDR3 DNA: TGTGCCTGGACCCTCAGGGGCCTATCTGGAAACACCATATATTTT; CDR3 protein: CAWTLRGLSGNTIYF
J gene: TRBJ2-7; D gene: TRBD1; clone size: .; V gene: TRBV10-3; CDR3 DNA: TGTGCCATCAGCCCCGGGACAGCGAGCTACGAGCAGTACTTC; CDR3 protein: CAISPGTASYEQYF
J gene: TRBJ1-2; D gene: .; clone size: .; V gene: TRBV4-1; CDR3 DNA: TGCGCCAGCAGCCAAGTATACCGCACCGGGAATAACTATGGCTACACCTTC; CDR3 protein: CASSQVYRTGNNYGYTF
J gene: TRBJ1-3; D gene: TRBD1; clone size: .; V gene: TRBV13; CDR3 DNA: TGTGCCAGCAGCGGGGGACAGGGTAAGAGGAACACCATATATTTT; CDR3 protein: CASSGGQGKRNTIYF
J gene: TRBJ2-3; D gene: .; clone size: .; V gene: TRBV6-5; CDR3 DNA: TGTGCCAGCAGCCCCAACTCTCACACAGATACGCAGTATTTT; CDR3 protein: CASSPNSHTDTQYF
J gene: TRBJ1-1; D gene: TRBD1; clone size: .; V gene: TRBV4-1; CDR3 DNA: TGCGCCAGCAGCCAAACAGGGGCAGATGAAGCTTTCTTT; CDR3 protein: CASSQTGADEAFF
J gene: TRBJ2-5; D gene: .; clone size: once; V gene: TRBV7-6; CDR3 DNA: TGTGCCAGCAGCTTAGTTGGCTCACAAGAGACCCAGTACTTC; CDR3 protein: CASSLVGSQETQYF
J gene: TRBJ2-6; D gene: .; clone size: .; V gene: TRBV27; CDR3 DNA: TGTGCCAGCAGTTCCGTCAGGGTTTCTGGGGCCAACGTCCTGACTTTC; CDR3 protein: CASSSVRVSGANVLTF
J gene: TRBJ1-1; D gene: .; clone size: .; V gene: TRBV7-9; CDR3 DNA: TGTGCCAGCAGCCCCCTGGGCGGTGGGGGGGGAACTGAAGCTTTCTTT; CDR3 protein: CASSPLGGGGGTEAFF
J gene: TRBJ1-6; D gene: .; clone size: .; V gene: TRBV6-5; CDR3 DNA: TGTGCCAGCAGGGAGAGCGGTAATTCACCCCTCCACTTT; CDR3 protein: CASRESGNSPLHF
J gene: TRBJ2-5; D gene: .; clone size: .; V gene: TRBV5-1; CDR3 DNA: TGCGCCAGCAGCTTGGGACAGGCTCAAGAGACCCAGTACTTC; CDR3 protein: CASSLGQAQETQYF
J gene: TRBJ1-6; D gene: TRBD1; clone size: few; V gene: TRBV10-3; CDR3 DNA: TGTGCCATCAGCCTGGGACAGGAGAATTCACCCCTCCACTTT; CDR3 protein: CAISLGQENSPLHF
J gene: TRBJ2-6; D gene: TRBD1; clone size: .; V gene: TRBV9; CDR3 DNA: TGTGCCAGCAGCGTATCCACAGGGGCCGGGGCCAACGTCCTGACTTTC; CDR3 protein: CASSVSTGAGANVLTF
J gene: TRBJ2-3; D gene: TRBD2; clone size: .; V gene: TRBV10-1; CDR3 DNA: TGCGCCAGCAGTGAGTCAAGTAGGACTAGCGGGGCAGGACCCATTACGCAGTATTTT; CDR3 protein: CASSESSRTSGAGPITQYF
J gene: TRBJ2-7; D gene: .; clone size: .; V gene: TRBV30; CDR3 DNA: TGTGCCTGGAAGAGGGCGTCGGGCTACGAGCAGTACTTC; CDR3 protein: CAWKRASGYEQYF
J gene: TRBJ1-1; D gene: .; clone size: once; V gene: TRBV5-1; CDR3 DNA: TGCGCCAGCAGCTGGGCCGGGGTGAACACTGAAGCTTTCTTT; CDR3 protein: CASSWAGVNTEAFF
J gene: TRBJ1-2; D gene: .; clone size: .; V gene: TRBV21-1; CDR3 DNA: TGTGCCAGCAGCAAACGGATCGGTTTTGCAGGGTTTGGCTACACCTTC; CDR3 protein: CASSKRIGFAGFGYTF
J gene: TRBJ1-6; D gene: TRBD1; clone size: .; V gene: TRBV7-9; CDR3 DNA: TGTGCCAGCAGCCGCGACAGGGGGCCGTCACCCCTCCACTTT; CDR3 protein: CASSRDRGPSPLHF
J gene: TRBJ2-7; D gene: TRBD2; clone size: .; V gene: TRBV10-3; CDR3 DNA: TGTGCCATCAGCGCGGGGGAGAGGGAAACCTACGAGCAGTACTTC; CDR3 protein: CAISAGERETYEQYF
J gene: TRBJ1-3; D gene: .; clone size: .; V gene: TRBV4-3; CDR3 DNA: TGCGCCAGCAGCCAAGGGCACTCTGGAAACACCATATATTTT; CDR3 protein: CASSQGHSGNTIYF
J gene: TRBJ2-5; D gene: .; clone size: .; V gene: TRBV10-2; CDR3 DNA: TGCGCCAGCAGTGGGCAGCAAGAGACCCAGTACTTC; CDR3 protein: CASSGQQETQYF
J gene: TRBJ2-1; D gene: TRBD2; clone size: .; V gene: TRBV5-1; CDR3 DNA: TGCGCCAGCAGCCTTGGGACTAGCGGGGGGATAACCAATGAGCAGTTCTTC; CDR3 protein: CASSLGTSGGITNEQFF
J gene: TRBJ1-5; D gene: TRBD1; clone size: .; V gene: TRBV27; CDR3 DNA: TGTGCCAGCAGTTTTAGCGGACAGGGGACGGGTCAGCCCCAGCATTTT; CDR3 protein: CASSFSGQGTGQPQHF
J gene: TRBJ1-3; D gene: .; clone size: .; V gene: TRBV6-5; CDR3 DNA: TGTGCCTCCAGCGCCGGCTCTGGAAACACCATATATTTT; CDR3 protein: CASSAGSGNTIYF
J gene: TRBJ2-3; D gene: TRBD2; clone size: few; V gene: TRBV7-8; CDR3 DNA: TGTGCCAGCAGCTTGCTAGCGGGGGAGAGCACAGATACGCAGTATTTT; CDR3 protein: CASSLLAGESTDTQYF
J gene: TRBJ1-2; D gene: .; clone size: .; V gene: TRBV28; CDR3 DNA: TGTGCCAGCAGTTACCCACAGGGTAGCAACAACTTTGGCTACACCTTC; CDR3 protein: CASSYPQGSNNFGYTF
J gene: TRBJ1-2; D gene: .; clone size: .; V gene: TRBV10-3; CDR3 DNA: TGTGCCATCAGTGAAGCCTATCGGGGCTACACCTTC; CDR3 protein: CAISEAYRGYTF
J gene: TRBJ2-2; D gene: TRBD1; clone size: once; V gene: TRBV5-1; CDR3 DNA: TGCGCCAGCAGCTTGGGGACCGGGACAGGGAGGAGTACCGGGGAGCTGTTTTTT; CDR3 protein: CASSLGTGTGRSTGELFF
J gene: TRBJ2-7; D gene: TRBD1; clone size: .; V gene: TRBV15; CDR3 DNA: TGTGCCACCAGCAGTAGAGCAGGGGGCGGAAGGTACGAGCAGTACTTC; CDR3 protein: CATSSRAGGGRYEQYF
J gene: TRBJ2-6; D gene: .; clone size: .; V gene: TRBV7-8; CDR3 DNA: TGTGCCAGCAGCTTAGTTCTTGGGGCCAACGTCCTGACTTTC; CDR3 protein: CASSLVLGANVLTF
J gene: TRBJ2-7; D gene: .; clone size: .; V gene: TRBV13; CDR3 DNA: TGTGCCAGCAGCTTAACCCCCCCGGGGGAGCAGTACTTC; CDR3 protein: CASSLTPPGEQYF